This is a list of T cell receptor beta chains from one sample in a study of cytomegalovirus exposure and HLA in healthy donors. Here immunoSEQ multiplex PCR was the method, and the copy in TCRdb shows in-frame clones only, minus some. The sample records under 150,000 clones, approximately 80% being singletons. Input material: PBMCs. The receptors stem from a man aged 30 to 45 in good health and CMV-seropositive. Each CDR3 is given with its conserved first and last residue. A D gene is named only where the DNA matches it firmly. Part of the rows lack a size; the others show once, few, many or a class for expanded clones.

TRBV4-2,.,.,TRBJ2-1,CASSPQSRTSSNEQFF,TGTGCCAGCAGCCCCCAGTCCCGAACCTCCTCCAATGAGCAGTTCTTC
TRBV11-2,.,TRBD2,TRBJ2-1,CASSTRLAGDYNEQFF,TGTGCCAGCAGCACACGACTAGCGGGGGACTACAATGAGCAGTTCTTC
TRBV19,.,TRBD2,TRBJ2-4,CASSILGLAGGSAKNIQYF,TGTGCCAGTAGTATCTTAGGACTAGCGGGGGGCTCAGCCAAAAACATTCAGTACTTC
TRBV29-1,.,TRBD2,TRBJ2-1,CSVLPIVTSAVNEQFF,TGCAGCGTCCTTCCTATTGTGACTAGCGCCGTAAATGAGCAGTTCTTC
TRBV13,.,TRBD2,TRBJ2-1,CASSPTSGRIGEQFF,TGTGCCAGCAGCCCGACTAGCGGGAGGATAGGTGAGCAGTTCTTC
TRBV7-2,.,.,TRBJ2-2,CASSFWQGNTGELFF,TGTGCCAGCAGCTTCTGGCAGGGAAACACCGGGGAGCTGTTTTTT
TRBV7-2,.,.,TRBJ2-2,CASSLTGTATGELFF,TGTGCCAGCAGCTTAACAGGCACCGCCACCGGGGAGCTGTTTTTT
TRBV7-2,.,.,TRBJ1-5,CASSRGVGEDSNQPQHF,TGTGCCAGCAGCCGAGGGGTCGGGGAGGACAGCAATCAGCCCCAGCATTTT
TRBV6-1,few,TRBD1,TRBJ2-7,CATLDRTVYEQYF,TGTGCCACGTTGGACAGGACGGTCTACGAGCAGTACTTC
TRBV13,.,.,TRBJ1-3,CASSFQGGSGNTIYF,TGTGCCAGCAGCTTCCAAGGGGGCTCTGGAAACACCATATATTTT
TRBV5-1,.,TRBD2,TRBJ2-1,CASSFSGGSYSSYNEQFF,TGCGCCAGCAGCTTTTCGGGAGGGAGCTACAGCTCCTACAATGAGCAGTTCTTC
TRBV18,.,.,TRBJ2-3,CATRTQRADTQYF,TGTGCCACCCGAACCCAGAGGGCAGATACGCAGTATTTT
TRBV5-1,.,TRBD2,TRBJ2-5,CASSFTLAGGDPRETQYF,TGCGCCAGCAGCTTTACCCTAGCGGGGGGGGACCCCCGGGAGACCCAGTACTTC
TRBV15,once,.,TRBJ2-1,CATSASINEQFF,TGTGCCACCAGCGCTAGTATTAATGAGCAGTTCTTC
TRBV30,.,TRBD1,TRBJ2-5,CAWSVTVPIDRGPETQYF,TGTGCCTGGAGTGTAACCGTCCCAATAGACAGGGGGCCTGAGACCCAGTACTTC
TRBV7-2,.,TRBD2,TRBJ2-1,CASSLAGLAGGPAQFF,TGTGCCAGCAGCTTAGCCGGACTAGCGGGGGGACCAGCGCAGTTCTTC
TRBV6-1,.,.,TRBJ2-5,CASSTGGGLREQYF,TGTGCCAGCAGTACAGGGGGGGGTTTACGAGAGCAGTACTTC
TRBV5-1,.,.,TRBJ2-2,CASSRAEENTGELFF,TGCGCCAGCAGCCGAGCGGAGGAGAACACCGGGGAGCTGTTTTTT
TRBV5-1,.,TRBD1,TRBJ2-7,CASSPGGAGTGEQYF,TGCGCCAGCAGCCCAGGGGGAGCCGGGACAGGCGAGCAGTACTTC
TRBV28,few,.,TRBJ2-7,CASSLQANEQYF,TGTGCCAGCAGTTTGCAAGCTAACGAGCAGTACTTC
TRBV27,.,TRBD2,TRBJ2-3,CASSLISGRALNTQYF,TGTGCCAGCAGTTTAATTAGCGGGAGGGCCCTAAATACGCAGTATTTT
TRBV6-6,.,TRBD1,TRBJ1-1,CASSYGRTGEAFF,TGTGCCAGCAGTTACGGTCGGACAGGTGAAGCTTTCTTT
TRBV15,.,.,TRBJ2-2,CATSRMGQDYHTGELFF,TGTGCCACCAGCAGAATGGGTCAGGACTACCACACCGGGGAGCTGTTTTTT
TRBV6-5,few,.,TRBJ2-7,CASSPTGFYEQYF,TGTGCCAGCAGCCCCACAGGGTTCTACGAGCAGTACTTC
TRBV7-8,.,TRBD1,TRBJ2-7,CASSSRQGGSYEQYF,TGTGCCAGCAGCTCAAGACAGGGGGGGTCCTACGAGCAGTACTTC
TRBV6-1,.,TRBD1,TRBJ2-2,CASSGRTGWDTGELFF,TGTGCCAGCAGTGGCCGGACAGGTTGGGACACCGGGGAGCTGTTTTTT
TRBV28,.,.,TRBJ2-7,CASSLPSFLSSYEQYF,TGTGCCAGCAGTTTGCCCTCCTTTCTCAGCTCCTACGAGCAGTACTTC
TRBV2,.,.,TRBJ2-5,CASRRGRGASQETQYF,TGTGCCAGCAGGAGGGGGCGGGGGGCTTCCCAAGAGACCCAGTACTTC
TRBV30,few,TRBD2,TRBJ2-7,CAWSPKGLAGLEQYF,TGTGCCTGGAGCCCAAAGGGACTAGCGGGGCTCGAGCAGTACTTC
TRBV7-9,.,TRBD1,TRBJ1-4,CASSLSQGSEKLFF,TGTGCCAGCAGCTTATCACAGGGGAGTGAAAAACTGTTTTTT